This TCR beta chain was identified during a study of blood T cell repertoires in COVID-19. Study-level background: Samples taken during acute and convalescent COVID-19 were collected in the United States, Italy and Spain.

This clone appeared many times. Per the original methods: Amplification with reference gene primers provided the estimates of nucleated cell counts. Only in-frame clones appear in the TCRdb table, and some are missing; sequencing was by immunoSEQ multiplex PCR. V, J and clone size derive from that table, while D and trimming were established from the DNA sequence. The profile shows approximately 230,000 clones, 70% to 90% of them singletons. The sequencing sample was made of peripheral blood. The TCR originated in a man in his late teens or twenties with active or convalescent COVID-19.

The CDR3 nucleotides read TGTGCCAGCAGCCTGACACAGTATGAAGCTTTCTTT. Its translation: CASSLTQYEAFF. V and J are TRBV4-2 and TRBJ1-1; no clear D. CDR1 and CDR2 (germline): LGHNA, YNFKEQ. V was shortened by 4 bases and J by 7 bases, with 10 bases between the two germline ends. This CDR3 is built from 12 residues.